This note documents a single T cell receptor (beta chain) sequence. This entry comes from a study of T cell responses to AZD1222 COVID-19 vaccine. The CDR3 is 14 amino acids. Trimming shortened V by 4 bases and J by 2 bases, and 12 bases separated the two germline ends. CDR1 is SGHRS and CDR2 is YFSETQ in the germline V gene. TCRdb's copy holds only in-frame clones and misses some; the assay was immunoSEQ multiplex PCR. Found here are over 100,000 clones, just over 90% of them singletons; the top ten hold less than 8.5%. The chain combines TRBV5-1 with TRBJ2-5; D is perhaps TRBD2 (5 bases). The clonotype originates from an adult in good health. The sequences come from peripheral blood, collected on day 0 of AZD1222 vaccination. In DNA, the CDR3 is TGCGCCAGCAGCGCAACACCGGGACAAGAGACCCAGTACTTC. Its translation is CASSATPGQETQYF.